The clone carrying this T cell receptor (beta chain) has ten or more counts. The data originate from a study of CD8 T cells in ankylosing spondylitis. MiXCR, applied by TCRdb to the 5' RACE reads, yields one record per CDR3 protein. The sample lists around 130,000 distinct CDR3 sequences, over 6.5% occurring once. V was shortened by 4 bases and J by 7 bases, with 14 bases between the two germline ends. The CDR3 totals 15 residues. This chain connects TRBV12-3 or TRBV12-4 to TRBJ1-6; weak D call: TRBD1 (6 bases). The receptor's source is a male donor with ankylosing spondylitis or in good health (not recorded which). Sample: blood, either unsorted or a sorted T cell fraction (not recorded which). This chain's CDR3 is CASSSNREGNSPLHF. For the CDR3, the DNA is TGTGCCAGCAGTTCAAACAGGGAAGGAAATTCACCCCTCCACTTT.